This T cell receptor (beta chain) was sequenced during a study of T cells after yellow fever vaccination. Study overall: Preparation of the low-cell-number fractions used SMART-Seq v4 Ultra Low Input. Regarding the study as a whole: Boosting was followed by the reappearance of most primary-vaccination clones (around 95% CD4, around 91% CD8). Although most clonotypes did not, a small share appeared in both CD4 and CD8 compartments.

Points on this clonotype: Its specificity is unknown.

This CDR3 has 14 amino acids. Germline-derived CDR1 and CDR2 are SGHRS and YFSETQ. V lost 3 bases and J lost 5; bases outside the gene matches: 5. TCRdb used MiXCR to reprocess the 5' RACE reads, holding one entry per CDR3 protein. Of a few hundred thousand distinct CDR3 sequences in the sample, 18% were seen once. The chain couples TRBV5-1 to TRBJ2-7; TRBD1 matches 10 bases. The sample here was PBMCs, taken before the yellow fever booster vaccination. The clonotype comes from a man younger than 30 who received the YFV17D yellow fever vaccine. CDR3 amino acids: CASSSGTGVHEQYF. The CDR3, as DNA: TGCGCCAGCAGCTCCGGGACAGGGGTACACGAGCAGTACTTC.